The 8 T cell receptor beta chains below were found in one sample sequenced in a study of Ad26.COV2.S vaccination and SARS-CoV-2 variants. Sequenced by immunoSEQ multiplex PCR; TCRdb stores in-frame clones only, minus some. The repertoire holds more than 150,000 clones, with about 83% as singletons. The starting material was peripheral blood, obtained after recovery from COVID-19. These receptor sequences come from a human donor who had recovered from COVID-19.

As concerns this clone: This specimen includes other DNA sequences encoding the same CDR3. The chain has TRBV11-3 and TRBJ2-1; D is possibly TRBD2 (7 bases). CDR1 is SGHNT and CDR2 is YENEEA in the germline V gene. The CDR3 covers 15 residues. V lost 2 bases and J 1 base, leaving 9 bases between the germline ends. CDR3 coding DNA: TGTGCCAGCAGCTTAAGGGGGGGTTCCTACAATGAGCAGTTCTTC. It is translated as CASSLRGGSYNEQFF.

The CDR3 is CASSSEPGGTGELFF. The CDR3 DNA reads as TGCGCCAGCAGCTCAGAGCCCGGGGGGACCGGGGAGCTGTTTTTT. The chain couples TRBV5-1 to TRBJ2-2; the match to TRBD2 covers 7 bases. The CDR3 length is 15 residues. Per the germline V gene, CDR1 is SGHRS and CDR2 is YFSETQ. Trimming removed 3 bases from V and 5 bases from J; junction bases left unmatched: 7.

CDR3 amino acids: CASSLVGGQYGYTF. As DNA, the CDR3 is TGTGCCAGCAGCTTGGTTGGGGGGCAATATGGCTACACCTTC. J is TRBJ1-2 and V is TRBV5-4; perhaps TRBD1 as D (6 bases). CDR1 is SGHNT, CDR2 YYREEE, per germline (reference sequence). This CDR3 has 14 amino acids. V dropped 0 bases and J dropped 5 bases, with 11 bases sitting between them.

The chain recombines TRBV27 with TRBJ2-3; no reliable D call. From germline, CDR1 is MNHEY and CDR2 SMNVEV (reference sequence). The V and J ends lost 8 bases and 5 bases respectively, with 8 bases between them. The CDR3 loop spans 11 amino acids. The CDR3 bases are TGTGCCAGCGGTAGAGTAGATACGCAGTATTTT. Its protein is CASGRVDTQYF.

In DNA, the CDR3 is TGTGCCATCAGTGAACGGGGCCTCGTGACGGCTGGAAACACCATATATTTT. Translated: CAISERGLVTAGNTIYF. The rearrangement uses TRBV10-3 and TRBJ1-3; a weak D match, TRBD1 (5 bases). Trimming stripped 3 bases from V and 2 bases from J, with 17 bases between. Germline loops: CDR1 ENHRY, CDR2 SYGVKD. The CDR3 has 17 residues.

This clone appeared a single time. The genes are TRBV4-1 and TRBJ2-2, with D unclear. Germline V gene data show CDR1 as MGHRA and CDR2 as YSYEKL. The CDR3 has 14 residues. V lost 0 bases, J lost 6 bases, and 8 bases lay in between. CDR3 in amino acids: CASSQDRSAGELFF. DNA of the CDR3: TGCGCCAGCAGCCAAGATCGGTCAGCCGGGGAGCTGTTTTTT.

This chain joins TRBV28 and TRBJ2-2; 12 bases are shared with TRBD2. The junction had 11 bases not matched to a gene; V was cut back by 1 base and J by 5 bases. Germline V gene sequence: CDR1 MDHEN, CDR2 SYDVKM. This CDR3 contains 19 residues. CDR3 DNA sequence: TGTGCCAGCAGTTTATTTGTCCCTAGCGGGGGGGCCGAAACCGGGGAGCTGTTTTTT. Translation: CASSLFVPSGGAETGELFF.

The chain uses TRBV7-8 and TRBJ1-1; tentatively, D is TRBD1 (5 bases). Germline V gene lookup returns CDR1 SGHVS and CDR2 FQNEAQ. V was clipped by 1 base and J by 4 bases, with 7 bases between them. The CDR3 sequence is 13 residues long. The CDR3 is CASSLGGGTEAFF. The CDR3 bases are TGTGCCAGCAGCTTAGGGGGGGGCACTGAAGCTTTCTTT.